This TCR beta chain stems from a study of pediatric ulcerative colitis. Study-level findings and limits: Two rectal clonotypes were found only in ulcerative colitis patients, all of them.

Unmatched junction bases numbered 4, after V lost 4 bases and J lost 1 base. Germline CDR1 is SGHNT and CDR2 is YYREEE (reference sequence). The CDR3 runs to 15 residues. One to two pinch biopsies were taken from the rectum during colonoscopy. Some clones are missing from TCRdb's copy, which holds only in-frame ones; the method was immunoSEQ multiplex PCR. The sample records 45,000 to 55,000 clones, around 79% being singletons. Concerning this clone: The antigen is undetermined. Other DNA sequences in the same sample also yield this CDR3.

The clonotype comes from a girl between 10 and 17 years old with moderate ulcerative colitis. Sequenced sample: gut tissue. V is TRBV5-4 and J is TRBJ2-2, with 7 bases matching TRBD1. CDR3 nucleotide sequence: TGTGCCAGCAGCCGTGACAGGGTGAACACCGGGGAGCTGTTTTTT. Amino acid sequence: CASSRDRVNTGELFF.